The sequence of this TCR beta chain was determined in a study of blood T cell repertoires in COVID-19. The CDR3 sequence is 13 residues long. Trimming took 4 bases from V and 2 from J, leaving 6 bases between them. Germline V gives CDR1 SEHNR, CDR2 FQNEAQ (reference sequence). Data came from immunoSEQ multiplex PCR; TCRdb stores just in-frame clones and leaves some out. This table holds around 300,000 clones, approximately 85% found once. The sequence came from a human donor in a cohort sampled during active COVID-19. V is TRBV7-9 and J is TRBJ2-1; no definite D call. The source material was peripheral blood. CDR3 DNA: TGTGCCAGCAGCTCCCAGGCCTACAATGAGCAGTTCTTC. Translating it yields CASSSQAYNEQFF.